One TCR beta chain is described in this entry. In the authors' workflow: Estimation of nucleated cell counts relied on the amplification of reference gene primers. Here immunoSEQ multiplex PCR was the method, and the copy in TCRdb shows in-frame clones only, minus some. From that table come the V and J calls and clone size; the DNA was used to work out D and trimming. The sample comprises around 120,000 clones, less than 75% of which are singletons, and approximately 0.86% rests with the top ten. The sample is drawn from a study of blood T cell repertoires in COVID-19. About the research overall: Acute and convalescent COVID-19 specimens originated in the United States, Italy and Spain.

The V gene lost 4 bases and the J gene lost 1 base, with 10 bases spanning the gap. CDR1 and CDR2 (germline): SGDLS, YYNGEE. This CDR3 is 14 amino acids long. This TCR was recovered from a human donor with acute or convalescent COVID-19. The donor label of this sample is uncertain. The sequenced material came from peripheral blood. V usage is TRBV9 and J usage is TRBJ2-3, with D maybe TRBD2 (7 bases). DNA for the CDR3: TGTGCCAGCAGCCCGGGGGGCCGCACAGATACGCAGTATTTT. Its protein is CASSPGGRTDTQYF.